The 18 T cell receptor beta chains listed next were all sequenced from one sample in a study of a mutant IDH1 vaccine in newly diagnosed glioma. Time point defined: week 35, safety follow-up. A 20-mer mutant IDH1 peptide at 300 ug was injected subcutaneously with topical imiquimod. TCRdb keeps only in-frame clones here, not all; method: immunoSEQ multiplex PCR. The data contain roughly 32,000 clones, around three quarters of them singletons. Their specific antigens are unknown. Sequencing used PBMCs, obtained from a glioma patient whose treatment included an IDH1 peptide vaccine. All receptors derive from a man aged 35-49 years with glioma. Some clones in this sample may be carry-over from other donors' samples.

With regard to this clone: The junction and the germline gene differ at one end; a read error may be behind it. The V call is TRBV23-1, the J call TRBJ2-7; tentatively, D is TRBD1 (5 bases). TRBV23-1 is annotated as an ORF whose role is uncertain. The CDR3 length is 12 residues. Here the CDR3 reads CASSRHRLKRNF. DNA of the CDR3: TGCGCCAGCAGTCGGCACAGGCTCAAAAGGAACTTC.

The V call is TRBV14, the J call TRBJ2-5; no definite D call. This CDR3 has 14 amino acids. V was shortened by 5 bases and J by 4 bases, with 14 bases between the two germline ends. Looked up from germline, CDR1 is SGHDN and CDR2 is FVKESK. The CDR3 DNA follows: TGTGCCAGCAGCTCCCGCCTACTGGGAGAGACCCAGTACTTC. Translating gives CASSSRLLGETQYF.

The chain carries TRBV20-1 and TRBJ2-5; 9 nucleotides match TRBD2. Germline CDR1 reads DFQATT; CDR2 reads SNEGSKA (reference sequence). The V gene end was trimmed by 3 bases and the J gene end by 7 bases; junction bases not matched to a gene: 0. The CDR3 runs to 11 residues. The CDR3, as DNA: TGCAGTGCTAGGACTAGCGGGACCCAGTACTTC. Translated: CSARTSGTQYF.

V gene TRBV30 combines with J gene TRBJ1-6; maybe TRBD1 (5 bases). The CDR3 has 12 amino acids. Per germline, CDR1 GTSNPN and CDR2 SVGIG (reference sequence). V dropped 7 bases and J dropped 8 bases, with 12 bases sitting between them. CDR3 sequence: CAFTRGDSPLHF. CDR3 sequence (DNA): TGTGCCTTTACCCGGGGCGATTCACCCCTCCACTTT.

The chain has TRBV19 and TRBJ1-4; tentatively, D is TRBD1 (5 bases). Deletions cut 9 bases from V and 8 bases from J, with 19 bases between. This CDR3 region has 14 residues. CDR1 is LNHDA, CDR2 SQIVND, per germline (reference sequence). CDR3 in DNA: TGTGCCAGCCGGCAGGTCGGGGGGAAGGAAAAACTGTTTTTT. Translation: CASRQVGGKEKLFF.

The V call is TRBV5-8, the J call TRBJ2-5; D is perhaps TRBD2 (6 bases). Germline CDR1 reads SGHTS; CDR2 reads YDEGEE. This CDR3 has 13 amino acids. Trimming left V 4 bases short and J 2 bases short, with 9 bases between. The CDR3 is CASSDGLQETQYF. CDR3 bases: TGTGCCAGCAGCGACGGACTACAAGAGACCCAGTACTTC.

The genes are TRBV19 and TRBJ2-2; 12 nucleotides agree with TRBD1. The V gene's germline CDR1 is LNHDA and CDR2 SQIVND (reference sequence). Losses at the gene ends were 8 bases for V and 7 bases for J; bases not matched to a gene: 5. This CDR3 is built from 14 residues. For the CDR3, the DNA is TGTGCCAGTTCCCGGGACAGGGGGCTCGGGGAGCTGTTTTTT. It specifies CASSRDRGLGELFF.

The rearrangement joins TRBV5-1 to TRBJ2-3; 7 bases agree with TRBD1. CDR1 and CDR2 (germline): SGHRS, YFSETQ. Unmatched junction bases numbered 9, after V lost 4 bases and J lost 4 bases. This CDR3 comprises 15 residues. The CDR3 sequence is CASSGTTGFADTQYF. The CDR3, as DNA: TGCGCCAGCAGCGGCACGACAGGGTTTGCAGATACGCAGTATTTT.

This clone was found a few times. CDR3 sequence: CASSLGLAGGWETQYF. In nucleotides, the CDR3 is TGTGCCAGCAGCCTCGGACTAGCGGGGGGCTGGGAGACCCAGTACTTC. The chain links TRBV14 to TRBJ2-5, with 14 positions matching TRBD2. The CDR3 extends over 16 amino acids. J lost 5 bases, V lost 4 bases, and 6 bases had no gene match. Germline loops: CDR1 SGHDN, CDR2 FVKESK. The variable domain in full, with the rest retrieved from reference TRBV14 and TRBJ2-5, is EAGVTQFPSHSVIEKGQTVTLRCDPISGHDNLYWYRRVMGKEIKFLLHFVKESKQDESGMPNNRFLAERTGGTYSTLKVQPAELEDSGVYFCASSLGLAGGWETQYFGPGTRLLVL.

This chain uses TRBV4-3 with TRBJ2-2; a possible D gene is TRBD2 (7 bases). V lost 0 bases and J lost 3, with 14 bases in between. The length of the CDR3 is 17 residues. Germline V gene sequence: CDR1 LGHNA, CDR2 YSLEER. CDR3 protein: CASSQELPGGDTGELFF. The CDR3, as DNA: TGCGCCAGCAGCCAAGAACTCCCGGGGGGCGACACCGGGGAGCTGTTTTTT.

The chain uses TRBV4-2 and TRBJ2-7; D ambiguous. Germline CDR1 and CDR2: LGHNA and YNFKEQ. V was pared by 4 bases and J by 7 bases, with 20 bases between. The CDR3 runs to 15 residues. The CDR3, as DNA: TGTGCCAGCAGCCCTATTCTCGGCGTGGCGGAAGAGCAGTACTTC. Translating it yields CASSPILGVAEEQYF.

The chain uses TRBV2 and TRBJ2-2; D is unresolved. Germline CDR1 reads SNHLY; CDR2 reads FYNNEI. V dropped 8 bases and J dropped 0 bases, with 16 bases sitting between them. The CDR3 is 16 amino acids. Here the CDR3 DNA reads TGTGCCAGCTCCGGCGGTAGGGCCGCGAACACCGGGGAGCTGTTTTTT. This gives the protein CASSGGRAANTGELFF.

The chain employs TRBV4-2 and TRBJ2-3, with 9 bases lining up with TRBD2. Trimming removed 1 base from V and 1 base from J; junction bases left unmatched: 15. Germline V gives CDR1 LGHNA, CDR2 YNFKEQ. The CDR3 is 20 amino acids. The CDR3 sequence is CASSQAGRGGAPLRTDTQYF. The CDR3 DNA reads as TGTGCCAGCAGCCAAGCGGGACGCGGGGGGGCCCCACTACGCACAGATACGCAGTATTTT.

This rearrangement joins TRBV29-1 to TRBJ2-5; tentatively, D is TRBD1 or TRBD2 (5 bases each). The CDR3 has 13 residues. CDR1 and CDR2 from the germline V gene are SQVTM and ANQGSEA. V gave up 2 bases and J gave up 4 bases, with 11 bases separating them. CDR3 residues: CSVEYRGGETQYF. The DNA of the CDR3 is TGCAGCGTTGAATATCGGGGCGGAGAGACCCAGTACTTC.

The chain combines TRBV4-2 with TRBJ2-7; TRBD2 matches 9 bases. V shed 3 bases and J 1 base; nucleotides not matched to a gene: 4. Germline CDR1 is LGHNA and CDR2 is YNFKEQ. This CDR3 spans 15 amino acids. The CDR3 DNA follows: TGTGCCAGCAGCCAGGGTAGCGGGGGATCCTACGAGCAGTACTTC. Translation: CASSQGSGGSYEQYF.

The CDR3 nucleotides read TGCGCCAGCAGCTTGGCCGTAGCCTCAAATGAAAAACTGTTTTTT. Its translation: CASSLAVASNEKLFF. The chain combines TRBV5-1 with TRBJ1-4; D is unresolved. The V and J ends lost 0 bases and 5 bases respectively, with 11 bases between them. CDR1 is SGHRS, CDR2 YFSETQ, per germline. The CDR3 is 15 amino acids. Variable domain in full (rest from reference TRBV5-1 and TRBJ1-4): KAGVTQTPRYLIKTRGQQVTLSCSPISGHRSVSWYQQTPGQGLQFLFEYFSETQRNKGNFPGRFSGRQFSNSRSEMNVSTLELGDSALYLCASSLAVASNEKLFFGSGTQLSVL.

The V call is TRBV4-1, the J call TRBJ1-2; 9 nucleotides match TRBD1. This CDR3 region has 14 residues. Looked up from germline, CDR1 is MGHRA and CDR2 is YSYEKL. V shed 5 bases and J 5 bases; nucleotides not matched to a gene: 6. The CDR3 region has the DNA TGCGCCAGCAGCTCCCGGGACAGGGAGTATGGCTACACCTTC. Amino acid sequence: CASSSRDREYGYTF.

The chain is built from TRBV12-5 and TRBJ1-6, with D perhaps matching TRBD1 (6 bases). The germline V gene encodes CDR1 LGHNT and CDR2 FRNRAP. The CDR3 is made up of 16 amino acids. Trimming pared 6 bases from V and 0 bases from J, leaving 12 bases between. CDR3 nucleotide sequence: TGTGCTAGTGGATCCACAGGGAGCTCCTATAATTCACCCCTCCACTTT. Encoded protein: CASGSTGSSYNSPLHF.